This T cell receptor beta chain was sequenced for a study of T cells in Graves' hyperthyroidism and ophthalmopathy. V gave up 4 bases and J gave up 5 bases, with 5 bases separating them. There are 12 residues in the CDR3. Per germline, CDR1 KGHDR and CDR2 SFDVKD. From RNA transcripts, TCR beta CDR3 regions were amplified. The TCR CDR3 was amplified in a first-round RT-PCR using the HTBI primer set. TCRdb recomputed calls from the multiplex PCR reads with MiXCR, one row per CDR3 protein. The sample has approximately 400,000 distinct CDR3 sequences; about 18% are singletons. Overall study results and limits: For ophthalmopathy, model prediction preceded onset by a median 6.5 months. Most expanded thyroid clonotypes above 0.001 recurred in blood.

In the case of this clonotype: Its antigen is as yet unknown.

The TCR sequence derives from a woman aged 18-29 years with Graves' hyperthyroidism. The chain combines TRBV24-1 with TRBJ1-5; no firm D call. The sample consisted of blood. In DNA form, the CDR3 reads TGTGCCACCAGTGACGCTGATCAGCCCCAGCATTTT. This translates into CATSDADQPQHF.